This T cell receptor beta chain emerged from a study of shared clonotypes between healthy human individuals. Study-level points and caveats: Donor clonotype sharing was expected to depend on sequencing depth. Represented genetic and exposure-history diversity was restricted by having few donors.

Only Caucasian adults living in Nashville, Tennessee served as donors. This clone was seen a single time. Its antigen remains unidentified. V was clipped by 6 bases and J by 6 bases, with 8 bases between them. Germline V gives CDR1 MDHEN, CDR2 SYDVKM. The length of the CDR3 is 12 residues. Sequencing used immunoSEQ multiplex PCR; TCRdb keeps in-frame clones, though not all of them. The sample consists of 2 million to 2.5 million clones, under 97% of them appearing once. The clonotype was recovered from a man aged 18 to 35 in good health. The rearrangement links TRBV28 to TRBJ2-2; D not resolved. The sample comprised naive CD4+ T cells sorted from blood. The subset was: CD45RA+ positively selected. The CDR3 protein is CASSTGPGELFF. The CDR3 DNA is TGTGCCAGCAGCACTGGCCCCGGGGAGCTGTTTTTT. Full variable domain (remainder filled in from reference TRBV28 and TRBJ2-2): DVKVTQSSRYLVKRTGEKVFLECVQDMDHENMFWYRQDPGLGLRLIYFSYDVKMKEKGDIPEGYSVSREKKERFSLILESASTNQTSMYLCASSTGPGELFFGEGSRLTVL.